A single sample is the source of the 4 T cell receptor beta chains below, sequenced in a study of blood T cell repertoires in COVID-19. Clones were sequenced by immunoSEQ multiplex PCR, and TCRdb holds only the in-frame ones, with some missing. The table lists approximately 270,000 clones, roughly 85% of them singletons. The sample taken for sequencing was PBMCs or T cells enriched from blood (not recorded which). The receptor source for this set is a woman aged 45-59 years who had recovered from COVID-19.

This rearrangement joins TRBV18 to TRBJ2-3; possibly TRBD1 for D (6 bases). The CDR3 totals 15 residues. Germline V CDR1 and CDR2: KGHSH, LQKENI. The V end was cut by 6 bases, the J end by 1 base, with 14 bases between. The CDR3 DNA follows: TGTGCCAGCTCCCGAGCAGGGGTCGGCACAGATACGCAGTATTTT. Encoded protein: CASSRAGVGTDTQYF.

The rearrangement joins TRBV28 to TRBJ1-2; the match to TRBD1 covers 8 bases. CDR3 length equals 15 residues. J gave up 4 bases and V 2 bases, and 6 bases lay outside the gene matches. Germline values: CDR1 MDHEN, CDR2 SYDVKM. The chain's CDR3 is CASSLGTGATYGYTF. CDR3 bases: TGTGCCAGCAGTTTAGGGACAGGCGCGACCTATGGCTACACCTTC.

This sequence joins TRBV29-1 and TRBJ2-7; a weak D match, TRBD1 (7 bases). The CDR3 is made up of 13 amino acids. The germline gives CDR1 SQVTM, CDR2 ANQGSEA. Trimming removed 6 bases from V and 3 bases from J, with 15 bases in between. CDR3 in DNA: TGCAGCGTAAGGACAGGAGGGAACTACGAGCAGTACTTC. Its protein is CSVRTGGNYEQYF.

V usage is TRBV2 and J usage is TRBJ2-7; 12 positions agree with TRBD2. The V and J ends lost 11 bases and 6 bases, in that order; junction bases with no gene match: 11. Germline V gene lookup returns CDR1 SNHLY and CDR2 FYNNEI. This CDR3 comprises 14 residues. The CDR3 nucleotides are TGTGCCGGTCGACCGCAACTAGCGGGAGGCGAGCAGTACTTC. Protein: CAGRPQLAGGEQYF.